This T cell receptor (beta chain) was found in a study of coeliac disease. The V gene lost 5 bases and the J gene lost 8 bases, with 12 bases spanning the gap. The CDR3 is 12 amino acids. CDR1 MNHEY and CDR2 SVGAGI come from the germline V gene. Generated by immunoSEQ multiplex PCR, the TCRdb table keeps only in-frame clones and is missing some. In the table there are roughly 790 clones, 64% of which are singletons. This TCR was sampled from a man aged 80 or over without celiac disease. The specimen was intraepithelial lymphocytes from the gut. The gene calls are TRBV6-5 and TRBJ1-2, with a tentative D call TRBD1 (5 bases). CDR3 DNA: TGTGCCAGCAGTGAGAACAGGTTGGGCTACACCTTC. This gives the protein CASSENRLGYTF.